This T cell receptor (beta chain) was found in a study of blood T cells in healthy people across ages. Every donor provided approximately 10 milliliters of peripheral blood. Per-sample PBMC isolation yielded at least 6 million cells. Germline CDR1 and CDR2: ENHRY and SYGVKD. The ends were cut back, 3 bases at V and 2 bases at J, with 7 bases in the middle. The CDR3 sequence is 13 residues long. This clonotype was seen repeatedly, ten times or more. Its antigen is undetermined. Study results and caveats: TCR beta diversity, measured per million T cells, fell in a roughly linear way with age. A greater number of naive CD4+ cells and higher diversity distinguished long-lived donors from aged donors.

Then a second PCR, running about 6 to 12 cycles, was carried out with a sample-barcoded 5' primer and a J-beta primer mix. MiXCR, applied by TCRdb to the 5' RACE reads, yields one record per CDR3 protein. The repertoire holds hundreds of thousands of distinct CDR3 sequences, with around 43% as singletons. This chain connects TRBV10-3 to TRBJ2-5; D ambiguous. The receptor comes from a man aged 80 or over in good health. Sequenced sample: blood. The CDR3 reads CAISDGPQETQYF. The CDR3 DNA is TGTGCCATCAGTGACGGTCCGCAAGAGACCCAGTACTTC.